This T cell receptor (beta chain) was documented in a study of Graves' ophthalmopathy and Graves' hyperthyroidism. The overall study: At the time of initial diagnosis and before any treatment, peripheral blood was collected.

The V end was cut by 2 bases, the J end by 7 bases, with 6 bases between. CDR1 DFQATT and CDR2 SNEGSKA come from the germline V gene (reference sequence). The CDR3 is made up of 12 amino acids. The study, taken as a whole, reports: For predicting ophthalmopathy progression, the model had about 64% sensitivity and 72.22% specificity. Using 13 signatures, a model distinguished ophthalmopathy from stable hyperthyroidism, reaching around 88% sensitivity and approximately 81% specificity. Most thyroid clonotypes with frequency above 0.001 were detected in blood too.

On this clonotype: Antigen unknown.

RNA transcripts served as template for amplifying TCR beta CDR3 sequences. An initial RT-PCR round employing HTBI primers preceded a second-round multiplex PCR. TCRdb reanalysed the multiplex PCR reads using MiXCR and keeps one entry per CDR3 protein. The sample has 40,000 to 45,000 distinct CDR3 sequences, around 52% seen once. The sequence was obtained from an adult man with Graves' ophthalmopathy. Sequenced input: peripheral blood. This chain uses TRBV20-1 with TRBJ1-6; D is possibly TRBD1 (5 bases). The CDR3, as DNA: TGCAGTGCTAGACAGGGCAATTCACCCCTCCACTTT. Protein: CSARQGNSPLHF.